Below, 31 T cell receptor beta chains from the same sample are listed, as sequenced in a study of PD-1 blockade in classical Hodgkin lymphoma. The protocol was immunoSEQ multiplex PCR, while the TCRdb copy is restricted to in-frame clones and leaves out a portion. The sample includes about 75,000 clones, just over 90% of them seen just once. Each and every patient relapsed after autologous stem cell transplantation, and patients got differing brentuximab vedotin exposure. Material: peripheral blood mononuclear cells (PBMCs), obtained at baseline. The source is a human donor with classical Hodgkin lymphoma.

The rearrangement links TRBV5-1 to TRBJ2-3; D is possibly TRBD2 (5 bases). Trimming removed 2 bases from V and 6 bases from J, with 22 bases in between. Germline lookup yields CDR1 SGHRS and CDR2 YFSETQ. The CDR3 consists of 17 residues. Here the CDR3 reads CASSFARKLPWRDTQYF. Written as DNA, the CDR3 is TGCGCCAGCAGCTTTGCTAGGAAGCTTCCATGGAGGGATACGCAGTATTTT.

V and J are TRBV7-2 and TRBJ2-2; TRBD2 matches at 8 bases. V gave up 5 bases and J gave up 3 bases; unmatched junction bases: 11. Germline V gives CDR1 SGHTA, CDR2 FQGNSA. The CDR3 contains 17 residues. The CDR3 DNA follows: TGTGCCAGCAGCCGGACTAGCAGTCACTCCTACACCGGGGAGCTGTTTTTT. Translating gives CASSRTSSHSYTGELFF.

The CDR3 loop is CASSLSVVGQGGNYGYTF. DNA of the CDR3: TGTGCCAGCAGCTTAAGCGTGGTTGGGCAGGGGGGGAACTATGGCTACACCTTC. The chain uses TRBV11-2 and TRBJ1-2, with 7 bases lining up with TRBD1. Unmatched junction bases numbered 14, after V lost 2 bases and J lost 2 bases. Looked up from germline, CDR1 is SGHAT and CDR2 is FQNNGV. The CDR3 spans 18 residues.

The genes are TRBV28 and TRBJ1-2; D is uncertain. Trimming removed 6 bases from V and 0 bases from J, with 8 bases in between. Germline loops: CDR1 MDHEN, CDR2 SYDVKM. This CDR3 comprises 13 residues. Here the CDR3 reads CASSRVTNYGYTF. CDR3 DNA sequence: TGTGCCAGCAGCCGCGTAACTAACTATGGCTACACCTTC.

This clone appeared once. The chain recombines TRBV14 with TRBJ2-7; 7 nucleotides line up with TRBD1. V gave up 3 bases and J gave up 4 bases; unmatched junction bases: 3. This CDR3 is built from 13 residues. CDR1 SGHDN and CDR2 FVKESK come from the germline V gene. The CDR3 reads CASSHETGYEQYF. The CDR3 DNA is TGTGCCAGCAGCCACGAGACAGGGTACGAGCAGTACTTC.

The chain couples TRBV9 to TRBJ2-1; 7 bases match TRBD1. J lost 2 bases, V lost 0 bases, and 8 bases had no gene match. Germline-derived CDR1 and CDR2 are SGDLS and YYNGEE. CDR3 length: 17 residues. In DNA, the CDR3 is TGTGCCAGCAGCGTAGATTATTCGAGGGGGCCCTACAATGAGCAGTTCTTC. Residues: CASSVDYSRGPYNEQFF.

The chain joins TRBV7-6 to TRBJ1-1; D unresolved. The CDR3 covers 13 residues. Germline V gene sequence: CDR1 SGHVS, CDR2 FNYEAQ. Trimming stripped 6 bases from V and 14 bases from J, with 22 bases between. CDR3 protein: CASRGFNGGAFFF. CDR3 DNA sequence: TGTGCCAGCAGAGGCTTTAATGGAGGCGCATTCTTCTTT.

J is TRBJ1-2 and V is TRBV2; 7 bases are a match to TRBD1. J was trimmed by 4 bases and V by 6 bases; bases with no gene match: 11. Germline-derived CDR1 and CDR2 are SNHLY and FYNNEI. The CDR3 extends over 15 amino acids. The CDR3 nucleotides are TGTGCCAGCAGCCCCGGGACAGAGAATACCTATGGCTACACCTTC. Translating it yields CASSPGTENTYGYTF.

The rearrangement uses TRBV7-3 and TRBJ2-5, with 7 bases aligning to TRBD2. This CDR3 is 13 amino acids long. V was clipped by 0 bases and J by 7 bases; unmatched bases: 2. Germline assignment: CDR1 SGHTA and CDR2 FQGTGA. The CDR3: CASSLTSGGTQYF. The CDR3 DNA follows: TGTGCCAGCAGCTTAACATCGGGGGGGACCCAGTACTTC.

The gene calls are TRBV30 and TRBJ2-7, with a tentative D call TRBD2 (6 bases). CDR3 length: 15 residues. Germline-derived CDR1 and CDR2 are GTSNPN and SVGIG (reference sequence). With 3 bases removed from V and 1 base from J, the gap between germline ends came to 16 bases. The CDR3 spells CAWSETGLRSYEQYF. The CDR3, as DNA: TGTGCCTGGAGCGAGACGGGACTCAGGTCCTACGAGCAGTACTTC.

This clone showed up just once. The chain uses TRBV6-6 and TRBJ1-4; no clear D gene. The length of the CDR3 is 14 residues. Germline CDR1 is MNHNY and CDR2 is SVGAGI (reference sequence). The V end was cut by 3 bases, the J end by 2 bases, with 7 bases between. CDR3: CASSYSLTNEKLFF. The CDR3 DNA reads TGTGCCAGCAGTTATTCCCTTACTAATGAAAAACTGTTTTTT.

V usage is TRBV14 and J usage is TRBJ2-7; no reliable D call. Trimming left V 4 bases short and J 3 bases short, with 4 bases between. CDR3 length: 11 residues. Germline V gene sequence: CDR1 SGHDN, CDR2 FVKESK. In DNA form, the CDR3 reads TGTGCCAGCAGCCCCCGCTACGAGCAGTACTTC. Its translation is CASSPRYEQYF.

V gene TRBV28 combines with J gene TRBJ2-7; 14 positions match TRBD2. Germline-derived CDR1 and CDR2 are MDHEN and SYDVKM. V dropped 5 bases and J dropped 4; count of bases not matched to a gene: 4. The length of the CDR3 is 15 residues. The CDR3 spells CASSPGLAGGYEQYF. The DNA for the CDR3 is TGTGCCAGCAGTCCAGGACTAGCGGGGGGTTACGAGCAGTACTTC.

This chain joins TRBV16 and TRBJ2-3, with 7 bases lining up with TRBD1. The trim removed 5 bases at V and 2 bases at J, leaving 7 bases unmatched. Per the germline V gene, CDR1 is KGHSY and CDR2 is FQNENV. This CDR3 has 15 residues. The CDR3 DNA is TGTGCCAGCAGCAAATGGGGACAGACCACAGATACGCAGTATTTT. It specifies CASSKWGQTTDTQYF.

This chain links TRBV7-8 with TRBJ1-5, with TRBD1 as a possible D gene (6 bases). Between the trimmed V and J ends, which lost 5 bases and 9 bases, there was a span of 23 bases. CDR1 SGHVS and CDR2 FQNEAQ come from the germline V gene. CDR3 length: 16 residues. CDR3 sequence reads: CASSIRSRDTQSPQHF. CDR3 coding DNA: TGTGCCAGCAGCATCAGATCCCGGGACACTCAATCGCCCCAGCATTTT.

The V and J genes are TRBV13 and TRBJ2-1; D not resolved. V was clipped by 1 base and J by 3 bases, with 7 bases between them. Germline CDR1 PRHDT, CDR2 FYEKMQ (reference sequence). The CDR3 runs to 14 residues. The CDR3 region has the DNA TGTGCCAGCAGCTTAGATGGTGTCTACAATGAGCAGTTCTTC. Its translation is CASSLDGVYNEQFF.

This chain uses TRBV19 with TRBJ1-1, with 8 bases identical to TRBD1. This CDR3 contains 15 residues. V was pared by 5 bases and J by 3 bases, with 8 bases of the junction left unmatched. Germline V gene lookup returns CDR1 LNHDA and CDR2 SQIVND (reference sequence). The CDR3 loop reads CASSDRGRGYTEAFF. CDR3 nucleotides: TGTGCCAGTAGTGACAGGGGAAGGGGTTACACTGAAGCTTTCTTT.

This chain uses TRBV5-1 with TRBJ2-5; TRBD1 matches 7 bases. J lost 0 bases, V lost 4 bases, and 6 bases had no gene match. Per the germline V gene, CDR1 is SGHRS and CDR2 is YFSETQ. The CDR3 extends over 15 amino acids. In DNA form, the CDR3 reads TGCGCCAGCAGCCTAGGGACAGACAACCAAGAGACCCAGTACTTC. This gives the protein CASSLGTDNQETQYF.

The chain recombines TRBV7-8 with TRBJ2-4; 7 bases align to TRBD2. V gave up 2 bases and J gave up 2 bases; unmatched junction bases: 6. The CDR3 contains 16 residues. Germline CDR1 and CDR2: SGHVS and FQNEAQ. This CDR3 is CASSLSLGRTKNIQYF. The CDR3 nucleotides are TGTGCCAGCAGCTTATCCCTCGGGAGGACCAAAAACATTCAGTACTTC.

V gene TRBV5-8 combines with J gene TRBJ1-1; TRBD1 agrees at 7 bases. Germline assignment: CDR1 SGHTS and CDR2 YDEGEE. The CDR3 is 14 amino acids. With 3 bases clipped from V and 3 bases from J, the junction kept 5 bases outside the gene matches. The CDR3 DNA follows: TGTGCCAGCAGCTCCCGGGACAGATACACTGAAGCTTTCTTT. Translating it yields CASSSRDRYTEAFF.

CDR3 residues: CASSFHSTGLSSGANVLTF. The CDR3 DNA follows: TGTGCCAGTAGTTTCCACTCGACTGGTTTGAGCTCTGGGGCCAACGTCCTGACTTTC. The V gene is TRBV19, the J gene TRBJ2-6, with D uncertain. Germline V CDR1 and CDR2: LNHDA, SQIVND (reference sequence). The CDR3 sequence is 19 residues long. V dropped 5 bases and J dropped 0 bases, with 20 bases sitting between them.

The rearrangement links TRBV29-1 to TRBJ2-2, with TRBD1 as a possible D gene (6 bases). CDR1 and CDR2 (germline): SQVTM, ANQGSEA. The CDR3 is 14 residues long. The CDR3 protein is CSVIQGTNTGELFF. Here the CDR3 DNA reads TGCAGTGTGATCCAGGGGACGAACACCGGGGAGCTGTTTTTT.

This clone was counted a single time. The gene calls are TRBV6-1 and TRBJ2-5, with 10 bases that match TRBD2. J lost 1 base, V lost 6 bases, and 5 bases had no gene match. The CDR3 contains 15 residues. Germline assignment: CDR1 MNHNS and CDR2 SASEGT. CDR3 amino acids: CASSPAGGPQETQYF. Here the CDR3 DNA reads TGTGCCAGCAGCCCAGCGGGAGGGCCCCAAGAGACCCAGTACTTC.

The gene calls are TRBV27 and TRBJ2-3; 7 nucleotides align to TRBD1. V dropped 5 bases and J dropped 1; count of bases not matched to a gene: 3. This CDR3 has 14 residues. Germline V lookup: CDR1 MNHEY, CDR2 SMNVEV (reference sequence). As DNA, the CDR3 is TGTGCCAGCAGTCCAGGACAGGGCACAGATACGCAGTATTTT. It yields the protein CASSPGQGTDTQYF.

As for this clone: The sample holds other DNA sequences that translate to the same CDR3. J is TRBJ1-3 and V is TRBV9; D is undetermined. Trimming took off 4 bases at V and 0 bases at J, with 8 bases between the two ends. CDR3 size: 14 residues. Germline-derived CDR1 and CDR2 are SGDLS and YYNGEE. CDR3 DNA: TGTGCCAGCAGCCCTCCGCGCTCTGGAAACACCATATATTTT. Translating it yields CASSPPRSGNTIYF.

The chain recombines TRBV4-3 with TRBJ2-7; 9 positions match TRBD2. The V gene's germline CDR1 is LGHNA and CDR2 YSLEER. This CDR3 is built from 16 residues. V shed 4 bases, J shed 4 bases, and the junction held 11 bases outside the gene matches. CDR3 region: CASSPSLAGAQYEQYF. CDR3 nucleotides: TGCGCCAGCAGCCCCTCTTTAGCGGGAGCCCAATACGAGCAGTACTTC.

The V and J genes are TRBV4-3 and TRBJ2-1; 9 bases match TRBD2. This CDR3 spans 14 amino acids. The germline gives CDR1 LGHNA, CDR2 YSLEER. The V gene end was trimmed by 8 bases and the J gene end by 6 bases; junction bases not matched to a gene: 8. CDR3: CASGLAGRANEQFF. The DNA for the CDR3 is TGCGCCAGCGGCCTAGCGGGACGGGCCAATGAGCAGTTCTTC.

V gene TRBV7-3 combines with J gene TRBJ1-5; D is unresolved. V was cut by 5 bases and J by 0 bases, with 5 bases left in between. CDR1 and CDR2 from the germline V gene are SGHTA and FQGTGA. This CDR3 spans 13 amino acids. The CDR3: CASSPDSNQPQHF. The CDR3 DNA sequence: TGTGCCAGCAGCCCCGATAGCAATCAGCCCCAGCATTTT.

V and J are TRBV6-5 and TRBJ1-4; D not certain. Trimming left V 7 bases short and J 8 bases short, with 17 bases between. The CDR3 totals 14 residues. The V gene's germline CDR1 is MNHEY and CDR2 SVGAGI. The CDR3 here is CASKLWNGGEKLFF. CDR3 nucleotide sequence: TGTGCCAGCAAGCTGTGGAACGGTGGGGAAAAACTGTTTTTT.

The rearrangement links TRBV5-1 to TRBJ2-7; perhaps TRBD2 as D (6 bases). The germline V gene encodes CDR1 SGHRS and CDR2 YFSETQ. This CDR3 has 16 amino acids. V gave up 4 bases and J gave up 0 bases, with 17 bases separating them. The CDR3 spells CASSPRAEGLSYEQYF. The CDR3 DNA sequence: TGCGCCAGCAGCCCCAGAGCGGAGGGCCTCTCCTACGAGCAGTACTTC.

The chain recombines TRBV19 with TRBJ2-1; 11 bases align to TRBD2. The V gene's germline CDR1 is LNHDA and CDR2 SQIVND (reference sequence). The junction had 11 bases not matched to a gene; V was cut back by 10 bases and J by 0 bases. The CDR3 length is 17 residues. The CDR3 sequence is CATGELAGVSSYNEQFF. DNA of the CDR3: TGTGCCACCGGTGAACTAGCGGGAGTGAGCTCCTACAATGAGCAGTTCTTC.